What follows are 13 T cell receptor beta chains derived from one specimen sequenced in a study of blood T cell repertoires in COVID-19 (dated by TCRdb to about 2020). Library construction relied on the immunoSEQ multiplex PCR assay. The source is immuneACCESS, and TCRdb retained only in-frame sequences with V and J called. Part of the clones is not carried over; for the studies checked, unresolved V genes explain less than half of this, and the remainder is unexplained. The sample contains fewer than 250,000 clones, around 80% of them found a single time. The ten largest clonotypes hold 9.5% to 15% of the sample. The sample taken for sequencing was peripheral blood. Receptors originate from a woman aged 50 to 65 with acute or convalescent COVID-19.

This chain joins TRBV6-5 and TRBJ1-1; D unresolved. The CDR3 consists of 12 residues. V dropped 4 bases and J dropped 5 bases, with 8 bases sitting between them. The germline gives CDR1 MNHEY, CDR2 SVGAGI. The CDR3 DNA follows: TGTGCCAGCAGTTTCGCGGGGACTGAAGCTTTCTTT. This gives the protein CASSFAGTEAFF.

The chain carries TRBV7-2 and TRBJ2-3; 8 bases line up with TRBD2. The germline CDR1 and CDR2 sequences are SGHTA and FQGNSA. V lost 4 bases, J lost 3 bases, and 3 bases stayed unmatched. The CDR3 covers 14 residues. This CDR3 reads CASSSGGRTDTQYF. DNA of the CDR3: TGTGCCAGCAGCTCGGGGGGGCGGACAGATACGCAGTATTTT. Full variable domain (remainder filled in from reference TRBV7-2 and TRBJ2-3): GAGVSQSPSNKVTEKGKDVELRCDPISGHTALYWYRQSLGQGLEFLIYFQGNSAPDKSGLPSDRFSAERTGGSVSTLTIQRTQQEDSAVYLCASSSGGRTDTQYFGPGTRLTVL.

This chain joins TRBV11-2 and TRBJ1-1; D unclear. Germline CDR1 is SGHAT and CDR2 is FQNNGV. V gave up 0 bases and J gave up 1 base, with 21 bases separating them. The CDR3 covers 19 residues. CDR3 residues: CASSLDREGANQWNTEAFF. CDR3 coding DNA: TGTGCCAGCAGCTTAGATCGCGAGGGCGCGAACCAGTGGAACACTGAAGCTTTCTTT. Filled out from reference TRBV11-2 and TRBJ1-1, the complete variable domain reads EAGVAQSPRYKIIEKRQSVAFWCNPISGHATLYWYQQILGQGPKLLIQFQNNGVVDDSQLPKDRFSAERLKGVDSTLKIQPAKLEDSAVYLCASSLDREGANQWNTEAFFGQGTRLTVV.

This clone was counted between two and nine times. This chain uses TRBV6-2 or TRBV6-3 with TRBJ1-2; weak D call: TRBD1 (6 bases). V lost 2 bases and J 7 bases, leaving 17 bases between the germline ends. Looked up from germline, CDR1 is MNHEY and CDR2 is SVGEGT. The CDR3 runs 15 residues. The CDR3 region has the DNA TGTGCCAGCAGTTACCCCGCCCGGGGGGCGCGTGGCTACACCTTC. This encodes CASSYPARGARGYTF.

The CDR3 sequence is CASRGQGGGELFF. CDR3 sequence (DNA): TGTGCCAGCAGAGGACAGGGCGGCGGGGAGCTGTTTTTT. The rearrangement joins TRBV11-3 to TRBJ2-2; 8 nucleotides line up with TRBD1. The CDR3 is made up of 13 amino acids. Germline values: CDR1 SGHNT, CDR2 YENEEA. Trimming cost V 6 bases and J 7 bases; bases outside gene matches: 4.

V usage is TRBV27 and J usage is TRBJ1-2; TRBD1 matches at 7 bases. The ends lost 4 bases at V and 6 bases at J; junction bases unmatched: 14. This CDR3 spans 16 amino acids. CDR1 and CDR2 from the germline V gene are MNHEY and SMNVEV (reference sequence). The CDR3 DNA sequence: TGTGCCAGCAGTTGGCTCCCACAGGGGACCCCTAATGGCTACACCTTC. Amino acids: CASSWLPQGTPNGYTF.

The V and J genes are TRBV7-9 and TRBJ2-5; 7 bases match TRBD1. The germline V gene encodes CDR1 SEHNR and CDR2 FQNEAQ (reference sequence). With V trimmed by 3 bases and J by 1 base, 2 bases remained unmatched. CDR3 length: 14 amino acids. The CDR3 protein is CASSFRDSQETQYF. In nucleotides, the CDR3 is TGTGCCAGCAGCTTCCGGGACAGCCAAGAGACCCAGTACTTC.

J is TRBJ2-7 and V is TRBV5-4, with a tentative D call TRBD2 (5 bases). V was pared by 0 bases and J by 6 bases, with 10 bases between. CDR1 and CDR2 from the germline V gene are SGHNT and YYREEE (reference sequence). CDR3 size: 13 residues. Written as DNA, the CDR3 is TGTGCCAGCAGCTTGGGGGCGACTATCGAGCAGTACTTC. This gives the protein CASSLGATIEQYF.

V and J are TRBV10-2 and TRBJ2-1; the match to TRBD2 covers 9 bases. There are 16 residues in the CDR3. V lost 11 bases, J lost 5 bases, and 16 bases stayed unmatched. The germline CDR1 and CDR2 sequences are WSHSY and SAAADI. CDR3 in DNA: TGCGCCTGCCTACCTCAGCCGGGACTAGCCGACAATGAGCAGTTCTTC. It specifies CACLPQPGLADNEQFF.

In its sample, this clone was seen once. This chain uses TRBV4-1 with TRBJ2-7; D unresolved. The V gene's germline CDR1 is MGHRA and CDR2 YSYEKL. This CDR3 is 16 amino acids long. Trimming removed 0 bases from V and 1 base from J, with 13 bases in between. The CDR3 reads CASSQDPAEASYEQYF. CDR3 DNA: TGCGCCAGCAGCCAAGATCCGGCAGAGGCTTCCTACGAGCAGTACTTC.

The V gene is TRBV20-1, the J gene TRBJ2-1; a possible D gene is TRBD2 (6 bases). Trimming cost V 6 bases and J 10 bases, with 13 bases left between them. The CDR3 spans 11 residues. The germline V gene encodes CDR1 DFQATT and CDR2 SNEGSKA (reference sequence). CDR3 nucleotides: TGCAGTGCCCTAGCGCACAGGGAGCAGTTCTTC. It yields the protein CSALAHREQFF.

The chain links TRBV11-2 to TRBJ2-2, with 8 nucleotides matching TRBD2. Trimming cost V 1 base and J 0 bases; bases outside gene matches: 4. The germline V gene has CDR1 SGHAT and CDR2 FQNNGV. The CDR3 sequence is 17 residues long. CDR3 sequence: CASSLVGLVSNTGELFF. CDR3 in DNA: TGTGCCAGCAGCTTAGTGGGACTAGTTTCGAACACCGGGGAGCTGTTTTTT.

The V gene is TRBV18, the J gene TRBJ1-4; TRBD1 aligns across 7 bases. The CDR3 sequence is 14 residues long. V lost 1 base, J lost 7 bases, and 3 bases stayed unmatched. Looked up from germline, CDR1 is KGHSH and CDR2 is LQKENI. CDR3 nucleotide sequence: TGTGCCAGCTCACCACAGGGGGCAAGTGAAAAACTGTTTTTT. Translated, it gives CASSPQGASEKLFF.